This passage covers 13 T cell receptor beta chains from one sample sequenced in a study of molecular identifiers for immune sequencing clone quantification. TCRdb re-derived calls from the PCR reads in MiXCR, one entry per CDR3 protein. The profile covers about half a million distinct CDR3 sequences, with around 23% appearing a single time and 0.7% to 0.9% taken by the ten largest. The sequencing input was naive CD8+ T cells from blood, with Jurkat cell RNA spiked in. Subset given: FACS-sorted CD8+CD4-CCR7+CD45RA+ naive T cells. All receptors come from a human donor in good health. Some libraries in this study had Jurkat cell RNA spiked in.

The genes are TRBV6-2 or TRBV6-3 and TRBJ2-5; 12 positions match TRBD2. With V trimmed by 6 bases and J by 4 bases, 6 bases remained unmatched. Germline V gene sequence: CDR1 MNHEY, CDR2 SVGEGT. There are 15 residues in the CDR3. The CDR3 is CASSQPGLAGETQYF. CDR3 nucleotide sequence: TGTGCCAGCAGCCAACCGGGACTAGCGGGAGAGACCCAGTACTTC.

The chain has TRBV5-4 and TRBJ2-2, with TRBD2 matching over 15 bases. This CDR3 has 24 residues. Germline CDR1 and CDR2: SGHNT and YYREEE (reference sequence). V shed 0 bases and J 2 bases; nucleotides not matched to a gene: 20. CDR3 sequence (DNA): TGTGCCAGCAGCTTGGCCAAGAGACGCTCGGGACTAGCGGGAGGAGTACTTAACACCGGGGAGCTGTTTTTT. It translates to CASSLAKRRSGLAGGVLNTGELFF. The full variable domain, rest sourced from reference TRBV5-4 and TRBJ2-2, is ETGVTQSPTHLIKTRGQQVTLRCSSQSGHNTVSWYQQALGQGPQFIFQYYREEENGRGNFPPRFSGLQFPNYSSELNVNALELDDSALYLCASSLAKRRSGLAGGVLNTGELFFGEGSRLTVL.

This clonotype was seen a handful of times. The chain carries TRBV20-1 and TRBJ2-3; 9 positions match TRBD2. V shed 3 bases and J 4 bases; nucleotides not matched to a gene: 11. Germline lookup yields CDR1 DFQATT and CDR2 SNEGSKA (reference sequence). The CDR3 is 16 residues long. CDR3 in DNA: TGCAGTGCTAGGGGGGTTGGCGGGGGGGCCCCAGATACGCAGTATTTT. Translated: CSARGVGGGAPDTQYF.

This clonotype was detected only a few times. This rearrangement joins TRBV7-6 to TRBJ2-2; D may be TRBD1 (6 bases). Germline CDR1 SGHVS, CDR2 FNYEAQ. V was shortened by 4 bases and J by 1 base, with 7 bases between the two germline ends. The CDR3 has 14 residues. Written as DNA, the CDR3 is TGTGCCAGCAGCTGGGGACAGAACACCGGGGAGCTGTTTTTT. Translated, it gives CASSWGQNTGELFF.

In its sample, this clonotype was seen a few times. This chain links TRBV4-3 with TRBJ2-7; 8 nucleotides align to TRBD1. The trim removed 0 bases at V and 5 bases at J, leaving 3 bases unmatched. Germline lookup yields CDR1 LGHNA and CDR2 YSLEER. The CDR3 contains 14 residues. CDR3 DNA: TGCGCCAGCAGCCAAGATGTGGACAGGGACGAGCAGTACTTC. It codes for CASSQDVDRDEQYF.

The chain couples TRBV5-4 to TRBJ2-1, with TRBD1 matching over 8 bases. The CDR3 runs 15 residues. Germline-derived CDR1 and CDR2 are SGHNT and YYREEE (reference sequence). V shed 5 bases, J shed 8 bases, and the junction held 12 bases outside the gene matches. CDR3 region: CASRGVVQGADEQFF. CDR3 in DNA: TGTGCCAGCAGGGGCGTTGTTCAGGGGGCGGATGAGCAGTTCTTC.

The chain recombines TRBV15 with TRBJ2-3; 8 bases are a match to TRBD2. The V gene's germline CDR1 is LNHNV and CDR2 YYDKDF (reference sequence). The junction had 8 bases not matched to a gene; V was cut back by 0 bases and J by 3 bases. The CDR3 runs 17 residues. CDR3 sequence (DNA): TGTGCCACCAGCAGAGACCCGACTAGCGTAGGTACAGATACGCAGTATTTT. It yields the protein CATSRDPTSVGTDTQYF.

The gene calls are TRBV2 and TRBJ2-1; D gene uncertain. Between the trimmed V and J ends, which lost 7 bases and 4 bases, there was a span of 14 bases. The germline gives CDR1 SNHLY, CDR2 FYNNEI. This CDR3 is built from 14 residues. The CDR3 DNA sequence: TGTGCCAGCATAGACGAAAAGGAGTACAATGAGCAGTTCTTC. This translates into CASIDEKEYNEQFF.

V usage is TRBV27 and J usage is TRBJ2-3, with TRBD1 matching over 10 bases. This CDR3 has 16 amino acids. The germline CDR1 and CDR2 sequences are MNHEY and SMNVEV (reference sequence). V lost 0 bases and J lost 3; bases outside the gene matches: 3. This CDR3 is CASSLSGQGPTDTQYF. CDR3 in DNA: TGTGCCAGCAGTTTATCGGGACAGGGGCCAACAGATACGCAGTATTTT.

This clonotype was found many times. J is TRBJ2-7 and V is TRBV20-1, with D perhaps TRBD2 (5 bases). CDR3 length equals 12 residues. Germline assignment: CDR1 DFQATT and CDR2 SNEGSKA (reference sequence). V was trimmed by 1 base and J by 1 base, leaving 5 bases between them. The CDR3 coding sequence is TGCAGTGCTAGAGCGGGGTCCTACGAGCAGTACTTC. It specifies CSARAGSYEQYF.

There are a few counts of this clonotype. The genes are TRBV27 and TRBJ2-7; the match to TRBD1 covers 7 bases. J was trimmed by 6 bases and V by 9 bases; bases with no gene match: 11. Germline V CDR1 and CDR2: MNHEY, SMNVEV (reference sequence). The CDR3 has 13 residues. The CDR3 region is CASKGGQGIEQYF. CDR3 DNA: TGTGCCAGTAAAGGGGGCCAGGGGATCGAGCAGTACTTC.

In the case of this clonotype: Compared with germline, one end of the junction differs, possibly owing to a read error. CDR3 nucleotide sequence: TGCGCCAGCAGCCAGTTGCAGACCACCAGCACAGGTACGCAGTATTTT. Amino acids: CASSQLQTTSTGTQYF. The chain carries TRBV4-3 and TRBJ2-3; maybe TRBD1 (5 bases). From germline, CDR1 is LGHNA and CDR2 YSLEER. CDR3 length: 16 residues.

This clonotype was seen repeatedly, ten times or more. The chain couples TRBV29-1 to TRBJ2-5; maybe TRBD1 (5 bases). CDR1 SQVTM and CDR2 ANQGSEA come from the germline V gene. The CDR3 spans 13 residues. V was trimmed by 1 base and J by 7 bases, leaving 13 bases between them. The CDR3 loop is CSVEGQGIGTQYF. The CDR3 DNA follows: TGCAGCGTTGAAGGGCAGGGCATAGGGACCCAGTACTTC.